A single sample gave rise to the 21 T cell receptor beta chains below, sequenced in a study of CD8+CD57+ T cells in acquired aplastic anemia. Genomic DNA provided the template from which TCR beta VDJ and CDR3 profiles were obtained. TCRdb reprocessed the reads with MiXCR, giving one entry per CDR3 protein. The repertoire holds 300,000 or so distinct CDR3 sequences, with 56% as singletons. The sample taken for sequencing was sorted CD4+, CD8+, or CD8+CD57+ T cells (not recorded which) from PBMCs. These receptors were collected from a human donor with severe aplastic anemia or a healthy control (not recorded which).

Ten or more counts support this clonotype. The genes are TRBV5-1 and TRBJ2-7; TRBD1 aligns across 7 bases. The CDR3 extends over 15 amino acids. Trimming removed 2 bases from V and 7 bases from J; junction bases left unmatched: 12. Germline lookup yields CDR1 SGHRS and CDR2 YFSETQ. The DNA for the CDR3 is TGCGCCAGCAGCTTAAATGGCCAGGCCAGGGGGGAGCAGTACTTC. This codes for CASSLNGQARGEQYF.

On this clonotype: Without the conserved terminal phenylalanine or tryptophan, this CDR3 likely stems from a read error. The V and J genes are TRBV12-5 and TRBJ1-5; no definite D call. Germline CDR1 LGHNT, CDR2 FRNRAP. The CDR3 contains 16 residues. V was clipped by 6 bases and J by 1 base, with 16 bases between them. The CDR3 reads CASGFGGGASNQPQHL. CDR3 in DNA: TGTGCTAGTGGCTTCGGCGGTGGTGCGAGCAATCAGCCCCAGCATCTT.

This chain links TRBV10-2 with TRBJ2-7; the D gene is possibly TRBD2 (7 bases). Germline CDR1 is WSHSY and CDR2 is SAAADI. CDR3 length: 14 amino acids. Trimming left V 3 bases short and J 0 bases short, with 9 bases between. CDR3 sequence reads: CASSDGGASYEQYF. The CDR3 bases are TGCGCCAGCAGTGATGGGGGGGCCTCCTACGAGCAGTACTTC.

The chain combines TRBV15 with TRBJ2-7; 7 positions match TRBD1. Trimming removed 5 bases from V and 6 bases from J; junction bases left unmatched: 10. Germline-derived CDR1 and CDR2 are LNHNV and YYDKDF (reference sequence). This CDR3 has 14 residues. This CDR3 is CATSGRQGQAEQYF. CDR3 sequence (DNA): TGTGCCACCAGCGGGAGACAGGGTCAAGCCGAGCAGTACTTC.

This clonotype was observed once. The V and J genes are TRBV7-2 and TRBJ1-1, with a weak D call TRBD1 (5 bases). With 1 base removed from V and 8 bases from J, the gap between germline ends came to 8 bases. Germline V gene sequence: CDR1 SGHTA, CDR2 FQGNSA. CDR3 length: 12 residues. In nucleotides, the CDR3 is TGTGCCAGCAGCTTAGGACAGCTAGAAGCTTTCTTT. Its protein is CASSLGQLEAFF.

Only a few counts were recorded for this clonotype. CDR3 sequence (DNA): TGTGCCATCAAAGGCCAGGGAAATTCCTACGAGCAGTACTTC. This sequence encodes CAIKGQGNSYEQYF. J is TRBJ2-7 and V is TRBV10-3; possible D gene TRBD1, 5 bases. The CDR3 runs to 14 residues. Trimming left V 7 bases short and J 1 base short, with 14 bases between. CDR1 and CDR2 from the germline V gene are ENHRY and SYGVKD.

The chain recombines TRBV7-6 with TRBJ1-4; D is perhaps TRBD1 (5 bases). V lost 5 bases and J 8 bases, leaving 21 bases between the germline ends. The CDR3 covers 16 residues. Germline V lookup: CDR1 SGHVS, CDR2 FNYEAQ. This CDR3 reads CASSLTGAREGEKLFF. The CDR3 DNA sequence: TGTGCCAGCAGCCTAACTGGGGCGCGAGAAGGAGAAAAACTGTTTTTT.

The chain joins TRBV25-1 to TRBJ1-2; 9 bases align to TRBD1. The CDR3 contains 14 residues. Germline CDR1 MGHDK, CDR2 SYGVNS. V shed 6 bases and J 9 bases; nucleotides not matched to a gene: 11. CDR3 sequence reads: CASRGTGMSVSYTF. CDR3 nucleotides: TGTGCCAGCAGGGGGACAGGGATGAGTGTTAGCTACACCTTC.

The chain carries TRBV29-1 and TRBJ1-5, with TRBD1 matching 9 bases. Germline assignment: CDR1 SQVTM and CDR2 ANQGSEA. Germline trimming cut 4 bases from V and 1 base from J; bases unmatched to any gene: 8. There are 16 residues in the CDR3. CDR3 DNA sequence: TGCAGCGTTGGGGACAGGGAATATCAGAGCAATCAGCCCCAGCATTTT. This gives the protein CSVGDREYQSNQPQHF.

The V and J genes are TRBV10-3 and TRBJ2-2; TRBD1 might be the D (6 bases). CDR3 length: 16 residues. Trimming stripped 3 bases from V and 5 bases from J, with 16 bases between. Germline V gene lookup returns CDR1 ENHRY and CDR2 SYGVKD. Here the CDR3 DNA reads TGTGCCATCAGTGATGGCGACAGGATTGGGACCGGGGAGCTGTTTTTT. It specifies CAISDGDRIGTGELFF.

As for this clonotype: A much larger clone differs from this one at a single base, so this may be a read error. The chain links TRBV30 to TRBJ2-7; possibly TRBD1 for D (5 bases). The CDR3 spans 14 residues. Per the germline V gene, CDR1 is GTSNPN and CDR2 is SVGIG (reference sequence). Trimming stripped 1 base from V and 2 bases from J, with 12 bases between. CDR3 nucleotide sequence: TGTGCCTGGAGTGCAGACAGCAAAACCTACGAGCAGTACTTC. It is translated as CAWSADSKTYEQYF.

This clonotype was seen more than once but under ten times. The junction departs from the called germline gene at one end, perhaps through a read error. This rearrangement joins TRBV10-3 to TRBJ2-3; D may correspond to TRBD1 or TRBD2 (6 bases each). Germline assignment: CDR1 ENHRY and CDR2 SYGVKD. CDR3 length: 17 residues. The CDR3 spells CAISGDGGRASTDTQCF. CDR3 coding DNA: TGTGCCATCAGTGGGGACGGGGGCCGAGCTAGCACAGATACGCAGTGTTTT.

This clonotype has a handful of counts. This sequence joins TRBV5-6 and TRBJ1-2; TRBD1 matches at 8 bases. CDR3 length equals 17 residues. V lost 5 bases and J lost 0; bases outside the gene matches: 12. The germline CDR1 and CDR2 sequences are SGHDT and YYEEEE. CDR3 DNA: TGTGCCAGCAGTCTCGGGACAGGACAAGCCTCTAACTATGGCTACACCTTC. Amino acid sequence: CASSLGTGQASNYGYTF.

Turning to this clonotype: This may be a read error, as it is one base from a much larger clone. The chain recombines TRBV6-6 with TRBJ2-3; TRBD1 matches at 8 bases. CDR3 size: 14 residues. Trimming cost V 7 bases and J 4 bases; bases outside gene matches: 7. CDR1 and CDR2 from the germline V gene are MNHNY and SVGAGI (reference sequence). The CDR3 DNA reads as TGTGCCAGCAACAGGGGGTACAGCGCAGATACGCAGTATTTT. This gives the protein CASNRGYSADTQYF.

This clonotype was seen a single time. This rearrangement joins TRBV6-1 to TRBJ2-7; D is tentatively TRBD1 or TRBD2 (5 bases each). The germline CDR1 and CDR2 sequences are MNHNS and SASEGT. V lost 3 bases to trimming and J lost 3 bases, with 12 bases between them. This CDR3 region has 14 residues. DNA of the CDR3: TGTGCCAGCAGTGAGGGGACGGTACTCTACGAGCAGTACTTC. Its protein is CASSEGTVLYEQYF.

On this clonotype: A read error may explain this, as a much larger clone is one base away. This chain links TRBV5-6 with TRBJ1-2, with D unresolved. The CDR3 length is 11 residues. V shed 6 bases and J shed 12 bases, with 15 bases lying between them. Germline CDR1 is SGHDT and CDR2 is YYEEEE. The CDR3 region is CASINRGSHTF. CDR3 bases: TGTGCCAGCATAAACCGAGGGAGCCACACCTTC.

The rearrangement uses TRBV20-1 and TRBJ2-1; 11 positions agree with TRBD2. V trimming: 0 bases; J trimming: 3 bases; junction bases outside the gene matches: 4. This CDR3 contains 16 residues. Germline V gene sequence: CDR1 DFQATT, CDR2 SNEGSKA (reference sequence). CDR3: CSARDPLAGGYNEQFF. CDR3 nucleotide sequence: TGCAGTGCTAGAGATCCCCTAGCGGGGGGCTACAATGAGCAGTTCTTC.

The V call is TRBV5-1, the J call TRBJ2-7; 8 bases fit TRBD1. Per germline, CDR1 SGHRS and CDR2 YFSETQ. Trimming took 3 bases from V and 0 from J; bases not matched to a gene: 5. This CDR3 region has 15 residues. CDR3 sequence reads: CASSYGQGSSYEQYF. The CDR3 nucleotides are TGCGCCAGCAGCTACGGACAGGGCAGCTCCTACGAGCAGTACTTC.

This clonotype was counted many times. This chain joins TRBV5-8 and TRBJ2-3; TRBD2 matches at 7 bases. J lost 6 bases, V lost 1 base, and 8 bases had no gene match. This CDR3 has 15 residues. From germline, CDR1 is SGHTS and CDR2 YDEGEE. CDR3 loop: CASSLRAGPPDTQYF. The DNA of the CDR3 is TGTGCCAGCAGCTTGCGAGCGGGGCCCCCCGATACGCAGTATTTT.

This clonotype was detected ten times or more. The CDR3 reads CASSHGGSSYEQYF. DNA for the CDR3: TGTGCCAGCAGCCACGGCGGTAGCTCCTACGAGCAGTACTTC. This chain joins TRBV4-2 and TRBJ2-7, with D hard to call. V lost 3 bases and J 0 bases, leaving 9 bases between the germline ends. CDR1 is LGHNA, CDR2 YNFKEQ, per germline. The CDR3 consists of 14 residues.

This clonotype appeared a few times. The CDR3 sequence is CATSEGTVNTEAFF. Here the CDR3 DNA reads TGTGCCACCAGTGAGGGGACAGTGAACACTGAAGCTTTCTTT. This chain connects TRBV24-1 to TRBJ1-1; 7 bases map to TRBD1. V trimming: 4 bases; J trimming: 0 bases; junction bases outside the gene matches: 1. The CDR3 loop spans 14 amino acids. Germline V gene data show CDR1 as KGHDR and CDR2 as SFDVKD.